This TCR beta chain was sequenced during a study of T cell responses to AZD1222 COVID-19 vaccine. Study-wide points: Females made up more of the donors, who were largely white British, and clonal diversity may have come out too low. Of the AZD1222 recipients, only five to seven were seropositive at baseline.

The CDR3 spans 12 residues. V gave up 2 bases and J gave up 7 bases, with 6 bases separating them. Germline CDR1 and CDR2: KGHSH and LQKENI. Concerning this clone itself: Its matching antigen is unknown.

Profiling relied on immunoSEQ multiplex PCR, and the TCRdb table lists in-frame clones only, not all of them. The sample lists about 150,000 clones; 90% to 95% were seen once. The source of this sequence is an adult in good health. The rearrangement uses TRBV18 and TRBJ2-1; D gene unclear. Sequencing was performed on peripheral blood, taken on day 0 of AZD1222 vaccination. Here the CDR3 reads CASSPEGNEQFF. The DNA of the CDR3 is TGTGCCAGCTCACCAGAAGGTAATGAGCAGTTCTTC. Complete variable domain (other parts from reference TRBV18 and TRBJ2-1): NAGVMQNPRHLVRRRGQEARLRCSPMKGHSHVYWYRQLPEEGLKFMVYLQKENIIDESGMPKERFSAEFPKEGPSILRIQQVVRGDSAAYFCASSPEGNEQFFGPGTRLTVL.